This T cell receptor (beta chain) was retrieved from a study of shared clonotypes between healthy human individuals. Study context: Three plates were used per donor for CD4 naive, three for CD4 memory, two for CD8 naive and one for CD8 memory.

Whole-study results and caveats: Sampling involved blood alone; tissue repertoires likely differ.

Profiling relied on immunoSEQ multiplex PCR, and the TCRdb table lists in-frame clones only, not all of them. The sample has 2 million to 2.5 million clones; 90% to 95% are singletons. The study drew all its donors from Caucasian adults living in Nashville, Tennessee. As concerns this clone: No antigen is known for it.

The sequenced sample consisted of naive CD4+ T cells sorted from blood. Subset here: CD45RA+ positively selected. The clonotype comes from a man aged 18 to 35 in good health.

The CDR3 here is CASSLASPPYEQYF. The CDR3 DNA reads TGTGCCAGCAGCTTAGCATCCCCCCCCTACGAGCAGTACTTC. This chain uses TRBV7-9 with TRBJ2-7; D is undetermined. Trimming shortened V by 0 bases and J by 2 bases, and 8 bases separated the two germline ends. The CDR3 sequence is 14 residues long. Germline-derived CDR1 and CDR2 are SEHNR and FQNEAQ (reference sequence).